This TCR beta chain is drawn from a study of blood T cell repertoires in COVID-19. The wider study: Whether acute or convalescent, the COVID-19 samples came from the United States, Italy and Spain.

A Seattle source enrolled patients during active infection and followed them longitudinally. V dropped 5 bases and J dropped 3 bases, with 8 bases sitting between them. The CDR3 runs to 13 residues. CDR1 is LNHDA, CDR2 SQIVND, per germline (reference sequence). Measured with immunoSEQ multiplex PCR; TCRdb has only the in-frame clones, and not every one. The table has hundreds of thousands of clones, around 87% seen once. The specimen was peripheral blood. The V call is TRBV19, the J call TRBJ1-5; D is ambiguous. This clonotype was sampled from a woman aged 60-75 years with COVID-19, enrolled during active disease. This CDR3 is CASSRRDNQPQHF. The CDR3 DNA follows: TGTGCCAGTAGTCGGAGGGACAATCAGCCCCAGCATTTT.